These 22 T cell receptor beta chains were sequenced from one sample in a study of T cell responses to AZD1222 COVID-19 vaccine. The protocol was immunoSEQ multiplex PCR, while the TCRdb copy is restricted to in-frame clones and leaves out a portion. The sample includes 170,000 or so clones, about nine tenths of them seen just once. The sample consisted of peripheral blood, taken on day 0 of AZD1222 vaccination. These receptor sequences come from an adult in good health.

Here the CDR3 DNA reads TGTGCCAGCAGTTCGGGACAGGATAGCAATCAGCCCCAGCATTTT. Protein product: CASSSGQDSNQPQHF. The chain uses TRBV6-6 and TRBJ1-5, with 8 bases aligning to TRBD1. There are 15 residues in the CDR3. CDR1 MNHNY and CDR2 SVGAGI come from the germline V gene (reference sequence). The V and J ends lost 4 bases and 0 bases, in that order; junction bases with no gene match: 2.

The CDR3 sequence: CASSLDGGVGGNQPQHF. The CDR3 DNA follows: TGCGCCAGCAGCTTGGATGGGGGAGTTGGGGGCAATCAGCCCCAGCATTTT. The V call is TRBV5-1, the J call TRBJ1-5; D is possibly TRBD1 (5 bases). Deletions cut 0 bases from V and 2 bases from J, with 15 bases between. Looked up from germline, CDR1 is SGHRS and CDR2 is YFSETQ. The CDR3 totals 17 residues.

The V and J genes are TRBV14 and TRBJ1-2; D not resolved. V lost 3 bases, J lost 6 bases, and 11 bases lay in between. The CDR3 length is 13 residues. Germline loops: CDR1 SGHDN, CDR2 FVKESK. In DNA form, the CDR3 reads TGTGCCAGCAGCCACGGAAAGACAAATGGCTACACCTTC. Its protein product is CASSHGKTNGYTF.

The chain uses TRBV6-4 and TRBJ1-1; D gene uncertain. V was cut by 6 bases and J by 1 base, with 12 bases left in between. In germline, CDR1 is MRHNA, CDR2 SNTAGT. The CDR3 sequence is 14 residues long. The CDR3 sequence is CASRHTDTNTEAFF. The CDR3 DNA reads as TGTGCCAGCAGACACACAGACACGAACACTGAAGCTTTCTTT.

The sample holds one count of this clone. The chain employs TRBV28 and TRBJ1-2; tentatively, D is TRBD1 (5 bases). Per the germline V gene, CDR1 is MDHEN and CDR2 is SYDVKM. This CDR3 has 15 residues. V lost 4 bases to trimming and J lost 5 bases, with 17 bases between them. CDR3 coding DNA: TGTGCCAGCAGTTCTCTAGTCAGGGCGGGGTATGGCTACACCTTC. Translated: CASSSLVRAGYGYTF.

The V call is TRBV10-3, the J call TRBJ1-2, with 11 bases matching TRBD1. This CDR3 is 14 amino acids long. Germline CDR1 ENHRY, CDR2 SYGVKD. Trimming took 8 bases from V and 3 from J; bases not matched to a gene: 5. CDR3: CAIYRTGGDYGYTF. In DNA, the CDR3 is TGTGCCATCTACCGGACAGGGGGCGACTATGGCTACACCTTC.

The genes are TRBV18 and TRBJ1-5; D is ambiguous. V lost 2 bases and J 0 bases, leaving 11 bases between the germline ends. CDR3 length equals 16 residues. CDR1 and CDR2 from the germline V gene are KGHSH and LQKENI. CDR3 sequence (DNA): TGTGCCAGCTCACCAGTTTTTCGTGATAGCAATCAGCCCCAGCATTTT. Protein product: CASSPVFRDSNQPQHF.

This clone was seen once. This chain joins TRBV30 and TRBJ1-2; TRBD1 matches 8 bases. Germline V CDR1 and CDR2: GTSNPN, SVGIG (reference sequence). CDR3 size: 17 residues. The V gene end was trimmed by 0 bases and the J gene end by 1 base; junction bases not matched to a gene: 10. CDR3 region: CAWSVSRTGRDNYGYTF. The CDR3 bases are TGTGCCTGGAGTGTCTCCAGGACAGGGAGAGATAACTATGGCTACACCTTC.

V gene TRBV6-2 or TRBV6-3 combines with J gene TRBJ2-3; 7 positions match TRBD1. This CDR3 contains 16 residues. The V segment lost 0 bases and the J segment 3 bases; nucleotides outside the gene matches: 6. Looked up from germline, CDR1 is MNHEY and CDR2 is SVGEGT. The CDR3 spells CASSYSRRGLTDTQYF. The CDR3, as DNA: TGTGCCAGCAGTTACTCGAGAAGGGGGCTGACAGATACGCAGTATTTT.

This clone was observed a few times. This chain joins TRBV28 and TRBJ1-1; D ambiguous. The germline V gene has CDR1 MDHEN and CDR2 SYDVKM. The germline V and J ends were trimmed by 8 bases and 0 bases, with 10 bases remaining between them. The CDR3 loop spans 13 amino acids. The CDR3 protein is CASLGFLNTEAFF. CDR3 in DNA: TGTGCCAGCCTAGGGTTTTTGAACACTGAAGCTTTCTTT. The whole variable domain, remainder taken from reference TRBV28 and TRBJ1-1, is DVKVTQSSRYLVKRTGEKVFLECVQDMDHENMFWYRQDPGLGLRLIYFSYDVKMKEKGDIPEGYSVSREKKERFSLILESASTNQTSMYLCASLGFLNTEAFFGQGTRLTVV.

The chain carries TRBV6-5 and TRBJ2-1; D unclear. The germline gives CDR1 MNHEY, CDR2 SVGAGI. The V and J ends lost 5 bases and 6 bases respectively, with 14 bases between them. The CDR3 is made up of 14 amino acids. The CDR3 DNA reads TGTGCCAGCAGTATCCAGCGACCCTCCAATGAGCAGTTCTTC. Protein product: CASSIQRPSNEQFF.

The chain links TRBV11-3 to TRBJ2-1, with unresolved D. V lost 2 bases and J lost 0, with 5 bases in between. The CDR3 covers 14 residues. Germline V gene data show CDR1 as SGHNT and CDR2 as YENEEA. Written as DNA, the CDR3 is TGTGCCAGCAGCTTAATAAGCTCCTACAATGAGCAGTTCTTC. Amino acid sequence: CASSLISSYNEQFF.

The chain employs TRBV6-5 and TRBJ2-7, with D possibly matching TRBD1 (6 bases). The CDR3 has 12 amino acids. Trimming removed 9 bases from V and 2 bases from J, with 11 bases in between. Germline V gene data show CDR1 as MNHEY and CDR2 as SVGAGI. The CDR3 loop reads CASRTGTYEQYF. The DNA of the CDR3 is TGTGCCAGTCGAACAGGGACCTACGAGCAGTACTTC.

The chain has TRBV11-1 and TRBJ1-6; D is uncertain. Germline lookup yields CDR1 SGHAT and CDR2 FQDESV (reference sequence). The CDR3 is 14 amino acids. V gave up 3 bases and J gave up 5 bases, with 8 bases separating them. The DNA for the CDR3 is TGTGCCAGCAGCTTTTACACCGATAATTCACCCCTCCACTTT. Translated, it gives CASSFYTDNSPLHF.

This clone was counted a single time. The chain links TRBV6-5 to TRBJ2-1, with TRBD2 as a possible D gene (6 bases). Trimming removed 6 bases at V and 9 bases at J, with 9 bases between. Germline V CDR1 and CDR2: MNHEY, SVGAGI. The CDR3 is 11 residues long. CDR3 sequence reads: CASSLGGEQFF. The CDR3 DNA reads TGTGCCAGCAGCCTCGGGGGTGAGCAGTTCTTC.

The V call is TRBV2, the J call TRBJ2-2; TRBD2 is a possible D gene (6 bases). V was clipped by 7 bases and J by 5 bases, with 11 bases between them. The V gene's germline CDR1 is SNHLY and CDR2 FYNNEI. This CDR3 is built from 13 residues. The CDR3 sequence is CASKTGETGELFF. The CDR3 DNA follows: TGTGCCAGCAAGACGGGGGAGACCGGGGAGCTGTTTTTT.

The J gene is TRBJ1-1, the V gene TRBV18, with TRBD1 matching 8 bases. This CDR3 has 15 residues. Germline values: CDR1 KGHSH, CDR2 LQKENI. V shed 5 bases and J 5 bases; nucleotides not matched to a gene: 10. The CDR3 spells CASSAGGARQTEAFF. CDR3 bases: TGTGCCAGCTCAGCAGGGGGCGCGCGGCAAACTGAAGCTTTCTTT.

The chain has TRBV6-2 or TRBV6-3 and TRBJ1-1; D is undetermined. V lost 2 bases to trimming and J lost 1 base, with 5 bases between them. The V gene's germline CDR1 is MNHEY and CDR2 SVGEGT. The CDR3 has 13 residues. CDR3 bases: TGTGCCAGCAGTTACGACGCGAACACTGAAGCTTTCTTT. Translating gives CASSYDANTEAFF.

V and J are TRBV27 and TRBJ1-5; D uncertain. The V gene lost 2 bases and the J gene lost 6 bases, with 8 bases spanning the gap. Per germline, CDR1 MNHEY and CDR2 SMNVEV (reference sequence). The CDR3 is made up of 13 amino acids. Here the CDR3 reads CASSLTGIQPQHF. The CDR3 bases are TGTGCCAGCAGTTTAACCGGGATTCAGCCCCAGCATTTT.

The chain carries TRBV15 and TRBJ1-2, with 9 bases aligning to TRBD1. J lost 3 bases, V lost 2 bases, and 4 bases had no gene match. This CDR3 has 15 amino acids. Germline values: CDR1 LNHNV, CDR2 YYDKDF (reference sequence). CDR3 region: CATSRWDREDYGYTF. The CDR3 bases are TGTGCCACCAGCAGATGGGACAGGGAGGACTATGGCTACACCTTC.

This sequence joins TRBV5-1 and TRBJ1-1; a possible D gene is TRBD1 (5 bases). Per the germline V gene, CDR1 is SGHRS and CDR2 is YFSETQ. V lost 6 bases to trimming and J lost 5 bases, with 20 bases between them. CDR3 length equals 15 residues. CDR3 residues: CASTTRGGAGTEAFF. CDR3 nucleotides: TGCGCCAGCACCACAAGAGGAGGGGCGGGAACTGAAGCTTTCTTT.

The genes are TRBV6-5 and TRBJ1-2, with D unresolved. Trimming cost V 7 bases and J 7 bases, with 7 bases left between them. This CDR3 has 10 residues. Germline assignment: CDR1 MNHEY and CDR2 SVGAGI. The CDR3 protein is CASTGVGYTF. In DNA, the CDR3 is TGTGCCAGCACGGGCGTTGGCTACACCTTC.